These 32 T cell receptor beta chains came from one sample sequenced in a study of cytomegalovirus exposure and HLA in healthy donors listed by TCRdb under 2017. The library was obtained by the immunoSEQ multiplex PCR assay. A mixture of 60 forward primers for TCR Vbeta segments and 13 reverse primers for TCR Jbeta segments was used in the multiplex PCR. TCRdb mirrors the immuneACCESS table, restricted to in-frame sequences. Some clones are absent from its copies; in checked studies, under half trace to an unresolved V gene, and the reason for the others is unknown. A total of about 130,000 clones appear in this sample, 80% to 90% of them only once. The biggest ten clones account for around 3% of the sample. Material for sequencing was PBMCs. The receptors were gathered from a woman aged 18-35 years in good health and CMV-seropositive.

J is TRBJ2-7 and V is TRBV11-2, with unresolved D. The CDR3 is 14 amino acids. V was cut by 0 bases and J by 1 base, with 7 bases left in between. Germline-derived CDR1 and CDR2 are SGHAT and FQNNGV. CDR3 residues: CASSLEILSYEQYF. Written as DNA, the CDR3 is TGTGCCAGCAGCTTAGAAATCTTATCCTACGAGCAGTACTTC.

This sequence joins TRBV7-9 and TRBJ2-5, with TRBD2 matching over 8 bases. J gave up 2 bases and V 6 bases, and 8 bases lay outside the gene matches. CDR1 is SEHNR, CDR2 FQNEAQ, per germline (reference sequence). The CDR3 runs to 15 residues. The CDR3 DNA reads TGTGCCAGCAGTCCGGGGGGGCCATATCAAGAGACCCAGTACTTC. This gives the protein CASSPGGPYQETQYF.

The rearrangement links TRBV7-9 to TRBJ2-7, with TRBD1 matching over 8 bases. This CDR3 is 16 amino acids long. With 5 bases clipped from V and 5 bases from J, the junction kept 14 bases outside the gene matches. CDR1 is SEHNR and CDR2 is FQNEAQ in the germline V gene (reference sequence). CDR3 loop: CASSPLGQGPLDEQYF. The CDR3 bases are TGTGCCAGCAGCCCCCTTGGACAGGGCCCCCTCGACGAGCAGTACTTC.

The chain has TRBV11-2 and TRBJ2-2; TRBD2 is a possible D gene (5 bases). Germline V gene lookup returns CDR1 SGHAT and CDR2 FQNNGV. Trimming took 5 bases from V and 1 from J, leaving 14 bases between them. This CDR3 contains 16 residues. CDR3 sequence (DNA): TGTGCCAGCAGCCCCTACCGTAGCGTGAACACCGGGGAGCTGTTTTTT. Its translation is CASSPYRSVNTGELFF. The full variable domain, in which reference TRBV11-2 and TRBJ2-2 provide the parts outside the CDR3, is EAGVAQSPRYKIIEKRQSVAFWCNPISGHATLYWYQQILGQGPKLLIQFQNNGVVDDSQLPKDRFSAERLKGVDSTLKIQPAKLEDSAVYLCASSPYRSVNTGELFFGEGSRLTVL.

This clone was seen a single time. This rearrangement joins TRBV21-1 to TRBJ2-3; TRBD2 is the table's D call and was not checked against the DNA. TRBV21-1 is noted as a pseudogene. The CDR3 contains 12 residues. In DNA form, the CDR3 reads TGTTTTAGCGGGGGGGCTACAGATACGCAGTATTTT. Translated: CFSGGATDTQYF.

The chain links TRBV29-1 to TRBJ2-1; 8 positions agree with TRBD2. Germline-derived CDR1 and CDR2 are SQVTM and ANQGSEA. CDR3 size: 14 residues. Losses at the gene ends were 6 bases for V and 6 bases for J; bases not matched to a gene: 10. The CDR3 DNA follows: TGCAGCGTCGCCGGGACTAGTGGTTTCAATGAGCAGTTCTTC. Translation: CSVAGTSGFNEQFF.

J is TRBJ1-1 and V is TRBV19, with TRBD1 matching 8 bases. The V segment lost 2 bases and the J segment 2 bases; nucleotides outside the gene matches: 1. The CDR3 sequence is 14 residues long. Germline V gene data show CDR1 as LNHDA and CDR2 as SQIVND (reference sequence). In DNA, the CDR3 is TGTGCCAGTAGTATACCAGGGGGCAACACTGAAGCTTTCTTT. The encoded protein is CASSIPGGNTEAFF.

This clone came up once. The J gene is TRBJ1-1, the V gene TRBV6-5; D possibly corresponds to TRBD1 (6 bases). This CDR3 is built from 14 residues. Germline CDR1 and CDR2: MNHEY and SVGAGI. V lost 6 bases to trimming and J lost 0 bases, with 11 bases between them. This CDR3 is CASSPGAMNTEAFF. The DNA for the CDR3 is TGTGCCAGCAGCCCAGGGGCGATGAACACTGAAGCTTTCTTT.

This clone was recorded only once. The chain combines TRBV5-1 with TRBJ1-1, with D unclear. Germline V gene sequence: CDR1 SGHRS, CDR2 YFSETQ. Trimming pared 4 bases from V and 5 bases from J, leaving 18 bases between. This CDR3 comprises 15 residues. CDR3 amino acids: CASSEGSGGRTEAFF. In DNA form, the CDR3 reads TGCGCCAGCAGCGAAGGGTCGGGAGGCCGGACTGAAGCTTTCTTT.

J is TRBJ2-5 and V is TRBV6-5; the D gene is possibly TRBD1 (5 bases). Germline values: CDR1 MNHEY, CDR2 SVGAGI. There are 14 residues in the CDR3. Trimming left V 6 bases short and J 5 bases short, with 16 bases between. CDR3 protein: CASRIQGHYETQYF. The CDR3 bases are TGTGCCAGCAGGATCCAAGGACATTACGAGACCCAGTACTTC.

About this clone: The identical CDR3 is also encoded by other nucleotide sequences in the sample. J is TRBJ1-1 and V is TRBV2, with TRBD1 matching over 11 bases. Per the germline V gene, CDR1 is SNHLY and CDR2 is FYNNEI. The length of the CDR3 is 14 residues. V was clipped by 3 bases and J by 4 bases; unmatched bases: 1. CDR3 residues: CASSEGTGGTEAFF. As DNA, the CDR3 is TGTGCCAGCAGTGAGGGGACAGGGGGCACTGAAGCTTTCTTT. Full variable domain (outside the CDR3, taken from reference TRBV2 and TRBJ1-1): EPEVTQTPSHQVTQMGQEVILRCVPISNHLYFYWYRQILGQKVEFLVSFYNNEISEKSEIFDDQFSVERPDGSNFTLKIRSTKLEDSAMYFCASSEGTGGTEAFFGQGTRLTVV.

The chain uses TRBV4-2 and TRBJ1-5, with 7 bases fitting TRBD1. The J segment lost 2 bases and the V segment lost 3 bases, leaving 10 bases of the junction unmatched. CDR1 LGHNA and CDR2 YNFKEQ come from the germline V gene. The CDR3 is made up of 17 amino acids. CDR3 protein: CASSQATDREGNQPQHF. CDR3 sequence (DNA): TGTGCCAGCAGCCAGGCCACCGACAGGGAAGGCAATCAGCCCCAGCATTTT.

The chain recombines TRBV10-3 with TRBJ1-1; maybe TRBD1 (6 bases). The CDR3 extends over 14 amino acids. Trimming pared 10 bases from V and 2 bases from J, leaving 17 bases between. Germline V CDR1 and CDR2: ENHRY, SYGVKD. CDR3 bases: TGTGCCACCTCTTGGACAGCCCAAAACACTGAAGCTTTCTTT. This codes for CATSWTAQNTEAFF.

This chain connects TRBV10-2 to TRBJ2-7; TRBD1 agrees at 7 bases. Trimming at V came to 3 bases and at J to 2 bases, leaving 13 bases not matched to a gene. CDR1 is WSHSY and CDR2 is SAAADI in the germline V gene. CDR3 size: 17 residues. CDR3 sequence (DNA): TGCGCCAGCAGTGACGGACAGGAGGTCAAAACCCCCTACGAGCAGTACTTC. It is translated as CASSDGQEVKTPYEQYF.

The chain carries TRBV28 and TRBJ2-3, with 9 bases lining up with TRBD1. Unmatched junction bases numbered 4, after V lost 6 bases and J lost 3 bases. The CDR3 consists of 14 residues. Germline assignment: CDR1 MDHEN and CDR2 SYDVKM. In DNA, the CDR3 is TGTGCCAGCAGAACAGGGGGCTTGACAGATACGCAGTATTTT. This sequence encodes CASRTGGLTDTQYF.

V gene TRBV4-1 combines with J gene TRBJ1-2; D is ambiguous. This CDR3 spans 15 amino acids. Germline V gives CDR1 MGHRA, CDR2 YSYEKL. Trimming pared 1 base from V and 5 bases from J, leaving 14 bases between. The DNA of the CDR3 is TGCGCCAGCAGCCAAGGGCCGTCCAAAGCGTATGGCTACACCTTC. This sequence encodes CASSQGPSKAYGYTF.

V gene TRBV4-1 combines with J gene TRBJ2-1, with TRBD2 as a possible D gene (6 bases). CDR3 length equals 11 residues. V was clipped by 7 bases and J by 7 bases, with 8 bases between them. Germline V lookup: CDR1 MGHRA, CDR2 YSYEKL. The CDR3, as DNA: TGCGCCAGCAAGGAGGGGAATGAGCAGTTCTTC. This encodes CASKEGNEQFF.

V usage is TRBV15 and J usage is TRBJ1-5; the D is unclear. Trimming shortened V by 5 bases and J by 0 bases, and 14 bases separated the two germline ends. The CDR3 is 16 residues long. The V gene's germline CDR1 is LNHNV and CDR2 YYDKDF (reference sequence). CDR3 DNA sequence: TGTGCCACCAGCTCCCACGACACGTATAGCAATCAGCCCCAGCATTTT. Amino acid sequence: CATSSHDTYSNQPQHF.

V usage is TRBV9 and J usage is TRBJ2-7; TRBD1 might be the D (5 bases). This CDR3 comprises 14 residues. Germline CDR1 is SGDLS and CDR2 is YYNGEE. V was trimmed by 4 bases and J by 1 base, leaving 12 bases between them. The CDR3 DNA reads TGTGCCAGCAGCCCACAGGACGGATCCTACGAGCAGTACTTC. It encodes CASSPQDGSYEQYF. The full variable domain, in which reference TRBV9 and TRBJ2-7 provide the parts outside the CDR3, is DSGVTQTPKHLITATGQRVTLRCSPRSGDLSVYWYQQSLDQGLQFLIQYYNGEERAKGNILERFSAQQFPDLHSELNLSSLELGDSALYFCASSPQDGSYEQYFGPGTRLTVT.

The CDR3 nucleotides read TGTGCCAGCAGTTGGGGGGGGAACGAGCAGTACTTC. It specifies CASSWGGNEQYF. This sequence joins TRBV28 and TRBJ2-7; 7 bases align to TRBD2. The CDR3 has 12 residues. Looked up from germline, CDR1 is MDHEN and CDR2 is SYDVKM. Unmatched junction bases numbered 2, after V lost 4 bases and J lost 5 bases.

This clone was picked up a small number of times. The rearrangement links TRBV10-3 to TRBJ2-3; D not certain. Per the germline V gene, CDR1 is ENHRY and CDR2 is SYGVKD. This CDR3 spans 14 amino acids. Trimming removed 10 bases at V and 0 bases at J, with 14 bases between. In DNA form, the CDR3 reads TGTGCCACTCAGAGGCCGACTAGCACAGATACGCAGTATTTT. Its protein is CATQRPTSTDTQYF.

This chain uses TRBV19 with TRBJ1-2, with a tentative D call TRBD1 (5 bases). This CDR3 is built from 12 residues. V gave up 2 bases and J gave up 5 bases, with 6 bases separating them. Germline-derived CDR1 and CDR2 are LNHDA and SQIVND (reference sequence). CDR3 residues: CASSIQGYGYTF. CDR3 nucleotide sequence: TGTGCCAGTAGTATACAGGGATATGGCTACACCTTC.

This clone turned up a few times. The chain links TRBV9 to TRBJ2-5; 8 bases agree with TRBD2. Germline assignment: CDR1 SGDLS and CDR2 YYNGEE. The CDR3 is 19 amino acids. Trimming took 4 bases from V and 4 from J; bases not matched to a gene: 21. DNA of the CDR3: TGTGCCAGCAGCCCCCAACCCACGCTAAAGCGGGGGATAGGAGAGACCCAGTACTTC. Encoded protein: CASSPQPTLKRGIGETQYF.

Of note for this clone: At one end the junction does not follow the germline gene, possibly because of a read error. The gene calls are TRBV5-1 and TRBJ1-1; D remains ambiguous. CDR3 length equals 13 residues. The germline CDR1 and CDR2 sequences are SGHRS and YFSETQ. The CDR3, as DNA: TGCGCCAGCAGCTTGGGGGAGAACTCTGAAGCTTTCTTT. Its protein is CASSLGENSEAFF.

The CDR3 loop reads CASRAPLGAGETQYF. In nucleotides, the CDR3 is TGTGCCAGCAGGGCACCACTAGGAGCCGGAGAGACCCAGTACTTC. The J gene is TRBJ2-5, the V gene TRBV2, with D possibly matching TRBD2 (5 bases). The germline V gene encodes CDR1 SNHLY and CDR2 FYNNEI. CDR3 length: 15 amino acids. Trimming pared 6 bases from V and 4 bases from J, leaving 18 bases between.

This chain joins TRBV4-1 and TRBJ1-1; no reliable D call. From germline, CDR1 is MGHRA and CDR2 YSYEKL. Trimming removed 0 bases from V and 6 bases from J, with 11 bases in between. The CDR3 extends over 14 amino acids. The CDR3 is CASSQDTPVAEAFF. CDR3 nucleotides: TGCGCCAGCAGCCAAGACACCCCAGTCGCTGAAGCTTTCTTT.

The rearrangement joins TRBV25-1 to TRBJ2-7, with 10 positions matching TRBD1. In germline, CDR1 is MGHDK, CDR2 SYGVNS. The CDR3 is 15 amino acids. The junction had 7 bases not matched to a gene; V was cut back by 4 bases and J by 4 bases. This CDR3 is CASSGGQGVSYEQYF. The CDR3 DNA reads TGTGCCAGCAGTGGAGGACAGGGGGTTAGTTACGAGCAGTACTTC.

CDR3 coding DNA: TGTGCCAGCAGCCCCCAGGGTGCTCAAGAGACCCAGTACTTC. This translates into CASSPQGAQETQYF. The V gene is TRBV7-7, the J gene TRBJ2-5; weak D call: TRBD1 (5 bases). Germline CDR1 reads SSHAT; CDR2 reads FNYEAQ (reference sequence). Trimming removed 5 bases from V and 2 bases from J, with 12 bases in between. The CDR3 extends over 14 amino acids.

V is TRBV4-2 and J is TRBJ1-3; D is uncertain. CDR1 and CDR2 (germline): LGHNA, YNFKEQ. CDR3 length: 16 residues. V was cut by 4 bases and J by 0 bases, with 13 bases left in between. The CDR3 sequence: CASSLSRFFSGNTIYF. For the CDR3, the DNA is TGTGCCAGCAGCCTCTCTCGGTTCTTCTCTGGAAACACCATATATTTT.

J is TRBJ1-3 and V is TRBV5-5; D gene ambiguous. The length of the CDR3 is 15 residues. Germline V lookup: CDR1 SGHKS, CDR2 YYEKEE (reference sequence). V gave up 3 bases and J gave up 0 bases, with 10 bases separating them. The DNA for the CDR3 is TGTGCCAGCAGCTCCACAGCAGCCTCTGGAAACACCATATATTTT. Translation gives CASSSTAASGNTIYF.

The chain is built from TRBV10-3 and TRBJ2-2; TRBD2 matches 10 bases. Germline V gene sequence: CDR1 ENHRY, CDR2 SYGVKD. With V trimmed by 4 bases and J by 4 bases, 12 bases remained unmatched. The CDR3 runs 18 residues. CDR3 region: CAISAFSGGKFSTGELFF. For the CDR3, the DNA is TGTGCCATCAGTGCTTTTAGCGGGGGGAAGTTTTCCACCGGGGAGCTGTTTTTT.

V gene TRBV27 combines with J gene TRBJ1-1; TRBD1 is a possible D gene (5 bases). This CDR3 has 14 amino acids. The germline V gene encodes CDR1 MNHEY and CDR2 SMNVEV (reference sequence). V gave up 4 bases and J gave up 4 bases, with 13 bases separating them. The CDR3 protein is CASSSRGGPTEAFF. CDR3 nucleotide sequence: TGTGCCAGCAGTTCCCGGGGGGGTCCCACTGAAGCTTTCTTT.